This T cell receptor beta chain appears in the sequencing data of a study of T cell repertoires in cytomegalovirus infection. Study overall: Public TCR beta signatures indicated both CMV infection and matching HLA type.

Trimming at V came to 5 bases and at J to 3 bases, leaving 8 bases not matched to a gene. The CDR3 has 15 residues. Germline loops: CDR1 SEHNR, CDR2 FQNEAQ (reference sequence). One entry per CDR3 protein, called by TCRdb with MiXCR from the reads. The sample carries 900,000 to 950,000 distinct CDR3 sequences, about 33% recorded once. This clonotype showed up many times. Its antigen remains unknown. The study, taken as a whole, reports: What dominated the ex vivo response were HLA-C-restricted CMV-specific TCR beta clonotypes.

The sequence was collected from a human donor in good health (CMV status not recorded). Some clones in this sample may be carry-over from other donors' samples. J is TRBJ2-3 and V is TRBV7-9, with 7 nucleotides matching TRBD1. Here the sequenced sample was cultured CD8+ T cells from PBMCs, taken from culture after CMV antigen stimulation. The CDR3 sequence is CASSLWTRGTDTQYF. The CDR3, as DNA: TGTGCCAGCAGCCTTTGGACCAGGGGGACAGATACGCAGTATTTT.